What follows describes a single T cell receptor (beta chain). The target antigen is unknown. This entry belongs to a study of CD8 T cells in Susac syndrome. About the research overall: Patients with Susac syndrome, at blood draw, were therapy-naive, on corticosteroids, or on intravenous immunoglobulin alone. Notes on the study in general: Clonal expansion was missing from Susac syndrome CD4+ T cell repertoires.

CD8+ and CD4+ T cells circulating in blood were sequenced for TCR beta. cDNA came from roughly 0.53 to 1 ug RNA primed by random hexamers. With immunoSEQ multiplex PCR, TCR beta CDR3 was amplified across 54 Vbeta and 13 Jbeta. Using its own MiXCR run on the immunoSEQ multiplex PCR reads, TCRdb lists one record per CDR3 protein. The data contain about 94,000 distinct CDR3 sequences, around 94% of them singletons. Sequenced sample: CD4+ T cells from PBMCs. This receptor was taken from a human donor with Susac syndrome.

CDR3 region: CASALPGRPFF. DNA of the CDR3: TGTGCCTCCGCCCTCCCAGGGCGGCCTTTCTTT. The V gene is TRBV30, the J gene TRBJ1-1, with D maybe TRBD1 (5 bases). The CDR3 has 11 amino acids. Germline V gene lookup returns CDR1 GTSNPN and CDR2 SVGIG (reference sequence). The ends were cut back, 7 bases at V and 12 bases at J, with 18 bases in the middle.